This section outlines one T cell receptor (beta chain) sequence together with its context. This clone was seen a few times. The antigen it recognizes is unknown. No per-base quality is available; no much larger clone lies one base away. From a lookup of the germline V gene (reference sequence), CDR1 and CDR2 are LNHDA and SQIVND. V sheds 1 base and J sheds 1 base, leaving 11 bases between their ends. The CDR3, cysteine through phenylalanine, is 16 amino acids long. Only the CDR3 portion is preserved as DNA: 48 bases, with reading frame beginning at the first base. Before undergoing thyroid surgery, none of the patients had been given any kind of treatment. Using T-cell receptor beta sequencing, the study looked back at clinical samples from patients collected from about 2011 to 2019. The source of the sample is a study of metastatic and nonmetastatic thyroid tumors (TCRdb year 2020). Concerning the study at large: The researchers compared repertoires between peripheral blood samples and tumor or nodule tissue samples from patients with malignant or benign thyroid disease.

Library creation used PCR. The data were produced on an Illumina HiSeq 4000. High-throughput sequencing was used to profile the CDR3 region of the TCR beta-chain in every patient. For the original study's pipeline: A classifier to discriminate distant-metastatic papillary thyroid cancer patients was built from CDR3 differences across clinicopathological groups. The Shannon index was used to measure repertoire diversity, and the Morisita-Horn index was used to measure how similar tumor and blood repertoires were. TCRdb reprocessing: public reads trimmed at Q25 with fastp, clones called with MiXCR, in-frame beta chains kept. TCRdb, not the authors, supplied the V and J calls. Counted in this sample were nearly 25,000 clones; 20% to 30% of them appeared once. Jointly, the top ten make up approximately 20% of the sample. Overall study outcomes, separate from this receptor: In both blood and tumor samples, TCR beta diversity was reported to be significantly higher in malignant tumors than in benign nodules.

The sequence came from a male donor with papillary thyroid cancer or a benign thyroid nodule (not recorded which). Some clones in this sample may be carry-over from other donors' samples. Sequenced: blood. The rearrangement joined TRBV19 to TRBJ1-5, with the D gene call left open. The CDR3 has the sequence CASSIVGWRSNQPQHF. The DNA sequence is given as TGTGCCAGTAGTATAGTCGGGTGGCGCAGCAATCAGCCCCAGCATTTT.